This T cell receptor (beta chain) was documented in a study of blood T cells in healthy people across ages. Study conclusions and caveats: One million T cells yielded diversity estimates that were considered underestimates. Versus aged donors, long-lived donors had higher diversity and more naive CD4+ cells.

About this clonotype itself: Its antigen remains unknown.

This CDR3 comprises 16 residues. V shed 4 bases, J shed 1 base, and the junction held 5 bases outside the gene matches. Germline lookup yields CDR1 LNHDA and CDR2 SQIVND (reference sequence). Next came a second PCR, run for about 7 to 12 cycles, which used a sample-barcoded 5' primer along with a J-beta primer mix. A tag from a template-switch adaptor with 12 random nucleotides marked each cDNA molecule. Using its own MiXCR run on the 5' RACE reads, TCRdb lists one record per CDR3 protein. The sample comprises hundreds of thousands of distinct CDR3 sequences, more than 25% of which are singletons, and 17% rests with the top ten.

The receptor was derived from an elderly woman in good health. The chain joins TRBV19 to TRBJ1-1, with 11 bases fitting TRBD1. Sequencing was performed on blood. CDR3 sequence (DNA): TGTGCCAGTAGTAGCCGGGACAGGGGGTGGAACACTGAAGCTTTCTTT. Residues: CASSSRDRGWNTEAFF.